The rows below give T cell receptor beta chains drawn from one sample of a study of metastatic and nonmetastatic thyroid tumors. MiXCR re-clonotyped the PCR reads for TCRdb. The repertoire holds tens of thousands of clones, with just under 15% as singletons. Sequencing was performed on blood. All receptors derive from a female donor with papillary thyroid cancer or a benign thyroid nodule (not recorded which). Some clones in this sample may be carry-over from other donors' samples. The CDR3 runs from the conserved cysteine through the conserved F or W. The order of the fields is CDR3 DNA, CDR3 protein, D gene, V gene, clone size, J gene. The D gene is left open where the match is weak. Size tells how often a clone was seen (once, few, many) or the class of an expanded clone, and some rows leave it out.

TGTGCCAGCACCCTCGGGACAGGGAGGCGGTACGAGCAGTACTTC | CASTLGTGRRYEQYF | TRBD1 | TRBV6-1 | many | TRBJ2-7
TGCAGTGCTAGAGCGTCAGGGACCTCCTATAATTCACCCCTCCACTTT | CSARASGTSYNSPLHF | . | TRBV20-1 | many | TRBJ1-6
TGCAGTGCCCCGCCCGGGGTAGCGCACTACGAGCAGTACTTC | CSAPPGVAHYEQYF | . | TRBV20-1 | many | TRBJ2-7
TGTGCCTGGAGCTCCGAGCGGGGGGGTCAGTACCTCTTC | CAWSSERGGQYLF | TRBD2 | TRBV30 | many | TRBJ2-7
TGTGCCAGCAGTTTAGTCGGGGTTAGCGGGGCGCACCAAGAGACCCAGTACTTC | CASSLVGVSGAHQETQYF | TRBD2 | TRBV28 | many | TRBJ2-5
TGCAGTGCTTTAATGCGACAGGGGGCCTACAATGAGCAGTTCTTC | CSALMRQGAYNEQFF | TRBD1 | TRBV20-1 | . | TRBJ2-1
TGTGCCAGCAGCTTAAGGCAGGGGACGGGGGAAAAACTGTTTTTT | CASSLRQGTGEKLFF | . | TRBV7-9 | many | TRBJ1-4
TGTGCCAGCTCCTCGCGGGGGGCAGGAGCTTTCTTT | CASSSRGAGAFF | . | TRBV18 | many | TRBJ1-1
TGTGCCAGCACCCTACGAGGTCCCAATCAGCCCCAGCATTTT | CASTLRGPNQPQHF | . | TRBV12-3/TRBV12-4 | . | TRBJ1-5
TGCAGTGCTCGGACAGGGGGCAAAGATACGCAGTATTTT | CSARTGGKDTQYF | TRBD1 | TRBV20-1 | . | TRBJ2-3
TGTGCCAGCAGCTTATCAGAGGAATTCTATGGCTACACCTTC | CASSLSEEFYGYTF | . | TRBV11-2 | many | TRBJ1-2
TGTGCCATCAGTGAGCCAGGAGACAGGGAAATCGGTCAGCCCCAGCATTTT | CAISEPGDREIGQPQHF | TRBD1 | TRBV10-3 | many | TRBJ1-5
TGTGCCAGCAGCTACTCGCATTTT | CASSYSHF | . | TRBV5-5 | many | TRBJ1-5
TGTGCCAGCAGTGTGACTAATTCACCCCTCCACTTT | CASSVTNSPLHF | . | TRBV28 | many | TRBJ1-6
TGTGCCAGCAGCTTTGACGGACAGGAGGCCGAAGACTATGGCTACACCTTC | CASSFDGQEAEDYGYTF | TRBD1 | TRBV11-1 | many | TRBJ1-2
TGTGCCAGCAGTCTTATAGCGGGGGTTACCGGGGAGCTGTTTTTT | CASSLIAGVTGELFF | TRBD2 | TRBV12-3/TRBV12-4 | many | TRBJ2-2
TGTGCCAGCAGTTGGGACAACTCCTACGAGAAGTATTTC | CASSWDNSYEKYF | . | TRBV6-2/TRBV6-3 | . | TRBJ2-7
TGTGCCAGCAGTTTACTGTTCCGGACAGGGGGAGAAAAACTGTTTTTT | CASSLLFRTGGEKLFF | TRBD1 | TRBV28 | . | TRBJ1-4
TGCGCCAGCAGCGTGGTGGAAATCGGGGAGCTGTTTTTT | CASSVVEIGELFF | . | TRBV5-1 | many | TRBJ2-2
TGTGCCAGCAGCTTACGGGACTCAATTCAAGGGGCGGAAAAACTGTTTTTT | CASSLRDSIQGAEKLFF | . | TRBV11-2 | many | TRBJ1-4
TGTGCCAGCACCTGGGCAGGGGGCTACGAGCAGTACTTC | CASTWAGGYEQYF | TRBD1 | TRBV28 | many | TRBJ2-7
TGTGCCAGCAGGGGGACTAGCGGGGGGGCCGACGAGCAGTACTTC | CASRGTSGGADEQYF | TRBD2 | TRBV2 | many | TRBJ2-7
TGTGCCAGCAGTTACTCAACAGGTAGAGGACTGGCCACTGAAGCTTTCTTT | CASSYSTGRGLATEAFF | . | TRBV6-2/TRBV6-3 | . | TRBJ1-1
TGTGCCTGGAGGGACAATTTGGGCACTGAAGCTTTCTTT | CAWRDNLGTEAFF | . | TRBV30 | many | TRBJ1-1
TGTGCCAGCAGTTACGGGCAGCCCGGCTCTGGAAACACCATATATTTT | CASSYGQPGSGNTIYF | . | TRBV6-6 | many | TRBJ1-3
TGTGCCAGCAGCTTGGGGCCCAAGTTCACAGAGACCCAGTACTTC | CASSLGPKFTETQYF | . | TRBV5-4 | once | TRBJ2-5